The rows below give T cell receptor beta chains drawn from one sample of a study of blood T cell repertoires in COVID-19. Sequencing used immunoSEQ multiplex PCR; TCRdb keeps in-frame clones, though not all of them. The sample contains about 280,000 clones, more than 75% of which appear only once. Sequencing used peripheral blood. These receptors were obtained from a middle-aged man with active or convalescent COVID-19. Each CDR3 is given with its conserved first and last residue. Each record gives: J gene, CDR3 length, V gene, D gene, clone size, CDR3 DNA, CDR3 protein. The D gene is left open where the match is weak. For some rows the clone size is stated as once, few or many, or as a class when expanded; others skip it.

>TRBJ2-5|18|TRBV24-1|-|-
TGTGCCACCAGTGGGAGGGGTCGTCAAGGGGCAGTTCAAGAGACCCAGTACTTC
CATSGRGRQGAVQETQYF
>TRBJ2-5|19|TRBV3-1/TRBV3-2|TRBD2|-
TGTGCCAGCAGCCAAGATACCGAGGTGCGGAGCGGGGGAGGAGAGACCCAGTACTTC
CASSQDTEVRSGGGETQYF
>TRBJ1-2|16|TRBV19|-|-
TGTGCCAGTAGTATCCTCCTCGACAGTAAGTTATATGGCTACACCTTC
CASSILLDSKLYGYTF
>TRBJ2-6|16|TRBV11-2|TRBD2|-
TGTGCCAGCAGCATACCGTCGGGGACTAGGGCCAACGTCCTGACTTTC
CASSIPSGTRANVLTF
>TRBJ2-7|13|TRBV12-3/TRBV12-4|-|-
TGTGCCAGCAGTTTCGGCGGCAGGGAATGGCAGTACTTC
CASSFGGREWQYF
>TRBJ2-7|14|TRBV28|-|-
TGTGCCAGCAGTTTGATTACCTTAGCCTACGAGCAGTACTTC
CASSLITLAYEQYF
>TRBJ1-1|16|TRBV28|-|-
TGTGCCAGCAGTTTCCTTGGGGAGAGAATGAACACTGAAGCTTTCTTT
CASSFLGERMNTEAFF
>TRBJ1-1|15|TRBV10-2|TRBD1|-
TGCGCCAGCAGGGAGGGACAGGGGGCGAGAACTGAAGCTTTCTTT
CASREGQGARTEAFF
>TRBJ1-2|13|TRBV10-3|-|-
TGTGCCACGAGGGGCGGGGGAGACTATGGCTACACCTTC
CATRGGGDYGYTF
>TRBJ1-1|15|TRBV15|-|once
TGTGCCACCAGCAGAGTTCGCCTAGGGGACACTGAAGCTTTCTTT
CATSRVRLGDTEAFF
>TRBJ2-7|15|TRBV19|TRBD1|-
TGTGCCAGTAGGGGACCCGGGACAGGGCCCTACGAGCAGTACTTC
CASRGPGTGPYEQYF
>TRBJ2-1|16|TRBV4-1|TRBD1|once
TGCGCCAGCAGCCGAAGGGGGACAGGGGACAACAATGAGCAGTTCTTC
CASSRRGTGDNNEQFF
>TRBJ2-1|14|TRBV4-1|-|-
TGCGCCAGCAGCCATCTAGAGGCGCGGAGTGAGCAGTTCTTC
CASSHLEARSEQFF
>TRBJ2-2|13|TRBV15|-|-
TGTGCCACCAGCAGCCTGAACACCGGGGAGCTGTTTTTT
CATSSLNTGELFF
>TRBJ2-7|17|TRBV11-2|TRBD2|-
TGTGCCAGCAGCTTTAGCGGGTACCCCGAGAGGGCTAGCGAGCAGTACTTC
CASSFSGYPERASEQYF
>TRBJ2-7|15|TRBV27|TRBD1|-
TGTGCCAGCAGTTCGACAGGGCATAGCTCCTACGAGCAGTACTTC
CASSSTGHSSYEQYF
>TRBJ2-1|16|TRBV9|TRBD2|-
TGTGCCAGCAACTCACTAGCGGGAGATCACTACAATGAGCAGTTCTTC
CASNSLAGDHYNEQFF
>TRBJ2-1|13|TRBV5-4|-|-
TGTGCCAGCAGCTTGGTGACTAACAATGAGCAGTTCTTC
CASSLVTNNEQFF
>TRBJ1-3|14|TRBV2|-|-
TGTGCCAGCAGTGAGACTTCCGAGGGAAACACCATATATTTT
CASSETSEGNTIYF
>TRBJ2-2|14|TRBV18|-|once
TGTGCCAGCTCACCTACGGACGCAGGGGGGGAGCTGTTTTTT
CASSPTDAGGELFF
>TRBJ2-1|16|TRBV24-1|TRBD2|-
TGTGCCACCAGTGGAGGTCGTGGCGGGAGGGTTAATGAGCAGTTCTTC
CATSGGRGGRVNEQFF
>TRBJ1-4|14|TRBV30|-|-
TGTGCCTGGAGCGCACAGCCTACTAATGAAAAACTGTTTTTT
CAWSAQPTNEKLFF
>TRBJ2-7|12|TRBV7-9|-|-
TGTGCCAGCAGCCGTGACAGATACGAGCAGTACTTC
CASSRDRYEQYF
>TRBJ2-2|17|TRBV2|TRBD2|few
TGTGCCAGCAGTGCGGGACTAGCGGGGGCCATCACCGGGGAGCTGTTTTTT
CASSAGLAGAITGELFF
>TRBJ2-7|15|TRBV6-1|TRBD2|-
TGTGCCAGCAGTGAGTCTGTAGCGGGAACCCACGAGCAGTACTTC
CASSESVAGTHEQYF
>TRBJ2-1|15|TRBV3-1/TRBV3-2|TRBD2|-
TGTGCCAGCAGCCTCAGCGGGAGAGGGGGCAATGAGCAGTTCTTC
CASSLSGRGGNEQFF
>TRBJ1-5|14|TRBV29-1|TRBD1|-
TGCAGCGTTAGGACAGGGGAAGGGAATCAGCCCCAGCATTTT
CSVRTGEGNQPQHF
>TRBJ2-7|13|TRBV25-1|-|-
TGTGCCAGCAGTGAATGGGGGACAAACGAGCAGTACTTC
CASSEWGTNEQYF
>TRBJ1-4|14|TRBV19|-|few
TGTGCCAGTAGTATATCGACCGCGGGTGAAAAACTGTTTTTT
CASSISTAGEKLFF
>TRBJ2-2|15|TRBV7-3|-|-
TGTGCCAGCAGCTTAGGCGGGGCCAACACCGGGGAGCTGTTTTTT
CASSLGGANTGELFF
>TRBJ1-2|14|TRBV28|TRBD1|once
TGTGCCATCGGACAGGCCGTCCCATACTATGGCTACACCTTC
CAIGQAVPYYGYTF
>TRBJ2-5|15|TRBV7-2|-|-
TGTGCCAGCAGCTTGGGTGTCGGGGAAAGAGAGACCCAGTACTTC
CASSLGVGERETQYF
>TRBJ2-2|19|TRBV5-5|TRBD2|-
TGTGCCAGCAGCTTGCTACCGGGACTAGCGGGAGGAGGTAGCGGGGAGCTGTTTTTT
CASSLLPGLAGGGSGELFF
>TRBJ1-6|13|TRBV19|-|-
TGTGCCAGTAGCAGGAAGTGGGATTCACCCCTCCACTTT
CASSRKWDSPLHF
>TRBJ2-3|15|TRBV5-1|TRBD2|-
TGCGCCAGCAGCTACCTAGCGGGAGGCACAGATACGCAGTATTTT
CASSYLAGGTDTQYF
>TRBJ1-2|16|TRBV13|-|few
TGTGCCAGCAGCTTAGGCGGGGGGGCTGAACTGCCTGGCTACACCTTC
CASSLGGGAELPGYTF
>TRBJ1-6|13|TRBV30|TRBD1|once
TGTGCCTGGGACCAGGGGGGAGATTCACCCCTCCACTTT
CAWDQGGDSPLHF
>TRBJ1-1|15|TRBV6-6|-|-
TGTGCCAGCAGTATGGCGTCCGGGATGAACACTGAAGCTTTCTTT
CASSMASGMNTEAFF
>TRBJ2-3|14|TRBV9|-|-
TGTGCCAGCACCCAGGGGACCCCCACAGATACGCAGTATTTT
CASTQGTPTDTQYF
>TRBJ1-5|13|TRBV6-5|-|-
TGTGCCAGCAGTTCTCCCCCGGATCAGCCCCAGCATTTT
CASSSPPDQPQHF
>TRBJ2-1|15|TRBV19|TRBD2|-
TGTGCCAGTAGTCAGACTAGCGGGAGATCCAATGAGCAGTTCTTC
CASSQTSGRSNEQFF
>TRBJ1-5|15|TRBV10-3|-|once
TGTGCCATCAGTGAGTTAAACGGCCCGGGTCAGCCCCAGCATTTT
CAISELNGPGQPQHF
>TRBJ2-5|17|TRBV7-9|TRBD2|-
TGTGCCAGCAGCTTAGGAGGACTAGCGGGAGTTACGGAGACCCAGTACTTC
CASSLGGLAGVTETQYF
>TRBJ1-6|16|TRBV6-5|-|-
TGTGCCAGCAGTTACTCGAGGGGGATAGATAATTCACCCCTCCACTTT
CASSYSRGIDNSPLHF
>TRBJ2-1|13|TRBV27|TRBD2|-
TGTGCCAGCAGTTCCCCTAGCGGGGGGGAGCAGTTCTTC
CASSSPSGGEQFF
>TRBJ1-1|13|TRBV18|-|-
TGTGCCAGCTCATCCGGACAGAACACTGAAGCTTTCTTT
CASSSGQNTEAFF
>TRBJ2-1|14|TRBV5-5|TRBD1|few
TGTGCCAGCAGCACCGGGACAGGGACCCATGAGCAGTTCTTC
CASSTGTGTHEQFF
>TRBJ2-2|14|TRBV10-3|-|-
TGTGCCATCAGTCTTGCGGACAGCCCCGGGGAGCTGTTTTTT
CAISLADSPGELFF
>TRBJ2-7|13|TRBV14|-|-
TGTGCCAGCAGCCAACTGCGGGTGGGCGAGCAGTACTTC
CASSQLRVGEQYF
>TRBJ2-6|18|TRBV3-1/TRBV3-2|TRBD1|-
TGTGCCAGCAGCTCCCTGGACAGGGGAGGCTCTGGGGCCAACGTCCTGACTTTC
CASSSLDRGGSGANVLTF
>TRBJ1-1|13|TRBV12-3/TRBV12-4|TRBD1|-
TGTGCCAGCAGACCAGGACAGGGGGCTGAAGCTTTCTTT
CASRPGQGAEAFF
>TRBJ1-2|15|TRBV5-1|TRBD1|-
TGCGCCAGCAGCCAAAATCTTGACAGGGAGTATGGCTACACCTTC
CASSQNLDREYGYTF
>TRBJ2-7|15|TRBV11-2|-|-
TGTGCCAGCAGCCCCGGCCGGTTAGGGGTCTACGAGCAGTACTTC
CASSPGRLGVYEQYF
>TRBJ1-1|11|TRBV12-5|-|few
TGTGCTAGTGGTTTCGAGGCTGAAGCTTTCTTT
CASGFEAEAFF
>TRBJ2-3|12|TRBV7-9|TRBD2|-
TGTGCCAGCAGCTCCCGGTGGGAGGGGCAGTATTTT
CASSSRWEGQYF
>TRBJ2-2|15|TRBV6-2/TRBV6-3|-|-
TGTGCCAGCAGTTATGATGAGAAGAACACCGGGGAGCTGTTTTTT
CASSYDEKNTGELFF
>TRBJ1-3|14|TRBV3-1/TRBV3-2|-|-
TGTGCCAGCAGCCCGCGACCCAGGCCGGACACCATATATTTT
CASSPRPRPDTIYF
>TRBJ2-2|13|TRBV19|-|-
TGTGCCAGTAGTATCGACAGGACCGGGGAGCTGTTTTTT
CASSIDRTGELFF